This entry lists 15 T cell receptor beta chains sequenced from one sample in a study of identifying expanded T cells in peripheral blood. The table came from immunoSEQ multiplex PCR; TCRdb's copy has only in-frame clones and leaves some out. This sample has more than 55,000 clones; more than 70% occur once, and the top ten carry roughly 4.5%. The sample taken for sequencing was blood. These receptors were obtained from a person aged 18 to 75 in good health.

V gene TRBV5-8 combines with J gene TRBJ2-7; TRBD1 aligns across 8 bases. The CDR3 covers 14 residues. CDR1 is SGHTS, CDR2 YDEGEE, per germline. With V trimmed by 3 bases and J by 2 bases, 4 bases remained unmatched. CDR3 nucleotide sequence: TGTGCCAGCAGCTGGCAGGGGGCCGCCTACGAGCAGTACTTC. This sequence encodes CASSWQGAAYEQYF.

Here the CDR3 DNA reads TGTGCCACCAGCAGAGATGTAAGGACAGGGGTACAACCCCAGCATTTT. It encodes CATSRDVRTGVQPQHF. The chain links TRBV15 to TRBJ1-5; TRBD1 matches 9 bases. CDR1 and CDR2 (germline): LNHNV, YYDKDF (reference sequence). V trimming: 0 bases; J trimming: 10 bases; junction bases outside the gene matches: 10. This CDR3 has 16 residues.

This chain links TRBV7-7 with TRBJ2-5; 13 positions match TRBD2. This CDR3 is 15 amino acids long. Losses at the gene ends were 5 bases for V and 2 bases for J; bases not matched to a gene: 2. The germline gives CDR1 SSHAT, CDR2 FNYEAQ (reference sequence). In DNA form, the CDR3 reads TGTGCCAGCAGCAGGACTAGCGGGGGACAAGAGACCCAGTACTTC. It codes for CASSRTSGGQETQYF.

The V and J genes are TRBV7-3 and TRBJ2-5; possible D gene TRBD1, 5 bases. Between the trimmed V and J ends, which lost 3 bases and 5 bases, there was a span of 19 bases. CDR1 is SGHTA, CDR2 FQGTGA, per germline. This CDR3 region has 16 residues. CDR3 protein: CASSFRGHSKMETQYF. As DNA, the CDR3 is TGTGCCAGCAGCTTCCGAGGACACTCCAAAATGGAGACCCAGTACTTC. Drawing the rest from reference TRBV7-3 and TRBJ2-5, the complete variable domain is GAGVSQTPSNKVTEKGKYVELRCDPISGHTALYWYRQSLGQGPEFLIYFQGTGAADDSGLPNDRFFAVRPEGSVSTLKIQRTERGDSAVYLCASSFRGHSKMETQYFGPGTRLLVL.

This chain's CDR3 is CASSLAHTTGELFF. The CDR3 DNA is TGCGCCAGCAGCTTGGCCCATACCACCGGGGAGCTGTTTTTT. The chain uses TRBV5-1 and TRBJ2-2, with unresolved D. The CDR3 has 14 amino acids. The germline gives CDR1 SGHRS, CDR2 YFSETQ. Trimming took 0 bases from V and 4 from J, leaving 7 bases between them.

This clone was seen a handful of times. The CDR3 coding sequence is TGTGCCAGCTGTCCGGGGCGGGGCAATCAGCCCCAGCATTTT. Its translation is CASCPGRGNQPQHF. The V call is TRBV2, the J call TRBJ1-5, with D possibly TRBD1 on 5 matching bases. V lost 8 bases and J lost 2, with 13 bases in between. The CDR3 sequence is 14 residues long. The V gene's germline CDR1 is SNHLY and CDR2 FYNNEI.

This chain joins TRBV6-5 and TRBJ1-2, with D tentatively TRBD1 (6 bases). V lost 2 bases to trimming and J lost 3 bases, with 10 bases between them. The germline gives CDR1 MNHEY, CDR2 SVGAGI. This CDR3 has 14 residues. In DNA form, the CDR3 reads TGTGCCAGCAGTTACGGGGGACAAGACTATGGCTACACCTTC. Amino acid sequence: CASSYGGQDYGYTF.

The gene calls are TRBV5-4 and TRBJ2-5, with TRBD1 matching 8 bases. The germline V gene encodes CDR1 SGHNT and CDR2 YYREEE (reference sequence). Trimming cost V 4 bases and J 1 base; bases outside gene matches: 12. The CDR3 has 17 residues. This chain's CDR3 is CASSRDIGQGTQETQYF. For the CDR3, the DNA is TGTGCCAGCAGCCGGGACATAGGACAGGGTACCCAAGAGACCCAGTACTTC.

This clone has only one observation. The CDR3 region is CASSEGRLETGELFF. CDR3 in DNA: TGTGCCAGCAGTGAAGGGAGATTGGAGACCGGGGAGCTGTTTTTT. The chain joins TRBV6-4 to TRBJ2-2, with D possibly TRBD2 on 5 matching bases. Deletions cut 3 bases from V and 5 bases from J, with 13 bases between. Germline V gives CDR1 MRHNA, CDR2 SNTAGT. This CDR3 comprises 15 residues.

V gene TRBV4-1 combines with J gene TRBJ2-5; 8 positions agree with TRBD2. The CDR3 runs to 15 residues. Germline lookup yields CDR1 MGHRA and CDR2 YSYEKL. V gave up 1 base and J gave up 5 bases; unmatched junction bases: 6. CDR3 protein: CASSQAPGLVETQYF. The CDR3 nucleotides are TGCGCCAGCAGCCAAGCACCGGGACTAGTGGAGACCCAGTACTTC.

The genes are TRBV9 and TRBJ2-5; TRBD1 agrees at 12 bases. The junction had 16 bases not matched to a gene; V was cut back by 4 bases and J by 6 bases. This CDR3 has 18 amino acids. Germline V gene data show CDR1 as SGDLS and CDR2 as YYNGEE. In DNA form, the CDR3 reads TGTGCCAGCAGCTCGGCCGGGACAGGGGGCGCGCAGGGAAAGACCCAGTACTTC. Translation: CASSSAGTGGAQGKTQYF.

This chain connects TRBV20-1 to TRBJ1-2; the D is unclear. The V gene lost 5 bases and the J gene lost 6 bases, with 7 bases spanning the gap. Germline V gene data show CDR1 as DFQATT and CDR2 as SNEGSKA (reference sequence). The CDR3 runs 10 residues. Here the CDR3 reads CSAPANGYTF. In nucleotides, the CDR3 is TGCAGTGCTCCAGCCAATGGCTACACCTTC.

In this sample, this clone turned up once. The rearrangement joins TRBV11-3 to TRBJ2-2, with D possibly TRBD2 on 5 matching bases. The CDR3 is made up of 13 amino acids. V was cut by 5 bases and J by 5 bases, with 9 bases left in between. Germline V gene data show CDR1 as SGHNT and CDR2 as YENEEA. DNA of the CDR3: TGTGCCAGCAGCACTCGGGGAACCGGGGAGCTGTTTTTT. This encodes CASSTRGTGELFF.

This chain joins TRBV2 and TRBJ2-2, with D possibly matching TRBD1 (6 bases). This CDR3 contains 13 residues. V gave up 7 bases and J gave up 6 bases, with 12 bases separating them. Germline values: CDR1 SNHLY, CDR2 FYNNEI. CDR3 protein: CASKAGVAGELFF. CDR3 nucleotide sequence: TGTGCCAGCAAGGCAGGGGTCGCCGGGGAGCTGTTTTTT.

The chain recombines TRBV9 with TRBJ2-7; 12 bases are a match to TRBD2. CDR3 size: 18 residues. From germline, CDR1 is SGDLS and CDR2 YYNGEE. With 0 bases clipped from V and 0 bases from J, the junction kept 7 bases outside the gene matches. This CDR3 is CASSVAPSGRAVSYEQYF. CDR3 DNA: TGTGCCAGCAGCGTAGCGCCTAGCGGGAGGGCCGTCTCCTACGAGCAGTACTTC.